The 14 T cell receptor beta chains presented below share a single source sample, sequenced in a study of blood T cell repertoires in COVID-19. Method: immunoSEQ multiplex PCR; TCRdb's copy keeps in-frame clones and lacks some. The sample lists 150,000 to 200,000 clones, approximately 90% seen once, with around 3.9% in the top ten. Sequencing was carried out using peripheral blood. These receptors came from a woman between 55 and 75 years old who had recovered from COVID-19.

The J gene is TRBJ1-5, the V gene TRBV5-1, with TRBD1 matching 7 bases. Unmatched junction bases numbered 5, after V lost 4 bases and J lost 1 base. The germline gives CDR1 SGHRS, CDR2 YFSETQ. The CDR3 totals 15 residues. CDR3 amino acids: CASSSQGGSNQPQHF. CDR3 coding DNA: TGCGCCAGCAGCAGCCAGGGGGGAAGCAATCAGCCCCAGCATTTT.

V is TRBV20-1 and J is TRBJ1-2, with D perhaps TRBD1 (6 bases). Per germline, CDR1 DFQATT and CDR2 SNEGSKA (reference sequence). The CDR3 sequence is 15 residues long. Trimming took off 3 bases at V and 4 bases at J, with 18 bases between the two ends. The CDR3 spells CSASDPRQAGYGYTF. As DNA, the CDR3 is TGCAGTGCTAGTGATCCCCGACAGGCGGGCTATGGCTACACCTTC.

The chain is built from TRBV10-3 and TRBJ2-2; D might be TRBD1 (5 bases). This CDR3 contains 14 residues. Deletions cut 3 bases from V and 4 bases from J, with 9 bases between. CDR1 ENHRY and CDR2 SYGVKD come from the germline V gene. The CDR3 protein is CAISERQITGELFF. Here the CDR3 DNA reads TGTGCCATCAGTGAACGACAGATCACCGGGGAGCTGTTTTTT.

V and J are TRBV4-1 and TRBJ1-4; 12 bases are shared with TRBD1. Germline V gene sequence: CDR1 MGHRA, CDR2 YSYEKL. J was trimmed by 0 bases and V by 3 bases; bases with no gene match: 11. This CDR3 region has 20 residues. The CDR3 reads CASSQFPAGTGGPTNEKLFF. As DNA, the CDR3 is TGCGCCAGCAGCCAGTTTCCCGCCGGGACAGGGGGCCCAACTAATGAAAAACTGTTTTTT.

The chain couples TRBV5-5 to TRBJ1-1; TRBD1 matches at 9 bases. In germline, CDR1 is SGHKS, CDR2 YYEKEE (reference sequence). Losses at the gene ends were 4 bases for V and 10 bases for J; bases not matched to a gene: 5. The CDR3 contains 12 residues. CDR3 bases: TGTGCCAGCAGCCTACAGGGGGCAGGAGCTTTCTTT. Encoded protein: CASSLQGAGAFF.

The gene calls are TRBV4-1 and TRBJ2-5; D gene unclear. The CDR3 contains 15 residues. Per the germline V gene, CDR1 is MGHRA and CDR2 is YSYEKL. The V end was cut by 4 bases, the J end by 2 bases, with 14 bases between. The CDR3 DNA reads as TGCGCCAGCAGCCCAAGTCGTGGAGATCAAGAGACCCAGTACTTC. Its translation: CASSPSRGDQETQYF.

In DNA, the CDR3 is TGTGCCAGCAGCGGAAGACAGGGGCGGCCCGGCTCCTATAATTCACCCCTCCACTTT. Protein sequence: CASSGRQGRPGSYNSPLHF. The genes are TRBV7-9 and TRBJ1-6; 8 nucleotides agree with TRBD1. The V gene's germline CDR1 is SEHNR and CDR2 FQNEAQ (reference sequence). V was clipped by 5 bases and J by 0 bases; unmatched bases: 12. The CDR3 extends over 19 amino acids.

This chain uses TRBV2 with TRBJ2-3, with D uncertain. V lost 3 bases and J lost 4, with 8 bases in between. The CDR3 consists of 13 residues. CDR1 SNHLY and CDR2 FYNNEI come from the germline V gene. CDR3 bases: TGTGCCAGCAGTGATCTAACCTCAGATACGCAGTATTTT. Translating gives CASSDLTSDTQYF. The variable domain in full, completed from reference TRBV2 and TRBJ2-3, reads EPEVTQTPSHQVTQMGQEVILRCVPISNHLYFYWYRQILGQKVEFLVSFYNNEISEKSEIFDDQFSVERPDGSNFTLKIRSTKLEDSAMYFCASSDLTSDTQYFGPGTRLTVL.

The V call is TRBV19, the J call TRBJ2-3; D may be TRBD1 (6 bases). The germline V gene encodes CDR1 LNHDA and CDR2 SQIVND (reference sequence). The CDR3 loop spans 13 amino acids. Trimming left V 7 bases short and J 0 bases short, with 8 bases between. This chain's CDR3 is CASMDSSTDTQYF. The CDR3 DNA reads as TGTGCCAGTATGGACAGTAGCACAGATACGCAGTATTTT.

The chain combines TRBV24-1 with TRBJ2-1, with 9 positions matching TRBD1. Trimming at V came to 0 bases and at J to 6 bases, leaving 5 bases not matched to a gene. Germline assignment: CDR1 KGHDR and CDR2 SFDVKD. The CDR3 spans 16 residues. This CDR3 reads CATSDLRTGDGNEQFF. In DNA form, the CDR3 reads TGTGCCACCAGTGATTTGCGGACAGGGGATGGCAATGAGCAGTTCTTC.

The CDR3 nucleotides read TGTGCCACCAGTGATTCTAGGGGGCCGGCCGTTGGGCAGTTCTTC. It is translated as CATSDSRGPAVGQFF. This chain uses TRBV24-1 with TRBJ2-1; 7 bases line up with TRBD1. This CDR3 region has 15 residues. Germline loops: CDR1 KGHDR, CDR2 SFDVKD. The ends lost 2 bases at V and 12 bases at J; junction bases unmatched: 12.

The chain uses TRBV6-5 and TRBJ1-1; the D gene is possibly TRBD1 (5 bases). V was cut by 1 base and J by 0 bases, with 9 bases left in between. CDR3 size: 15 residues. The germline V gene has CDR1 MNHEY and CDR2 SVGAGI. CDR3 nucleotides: TGTGCCAGCAGTTACTTCCGACAGATGAACACTGAAGCTTTCTTT. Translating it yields CASSYFRQMNTEAFF.

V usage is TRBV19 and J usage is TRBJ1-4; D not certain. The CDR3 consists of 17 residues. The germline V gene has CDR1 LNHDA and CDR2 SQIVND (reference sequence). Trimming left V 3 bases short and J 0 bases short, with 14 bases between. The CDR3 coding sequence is TGTGCCAGTAGTATCGACGGGAGGTCAACAACTAATGAAAAACTGTTTTTT. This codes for CASSIDGRSTTNEKLFF.

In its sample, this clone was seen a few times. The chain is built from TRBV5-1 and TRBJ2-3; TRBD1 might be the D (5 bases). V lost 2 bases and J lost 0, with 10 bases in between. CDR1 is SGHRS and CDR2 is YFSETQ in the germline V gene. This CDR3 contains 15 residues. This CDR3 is CASSLRQGSTDTQYF. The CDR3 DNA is TGCGCCAGCAGCTTACGGCAGGGCAGCACAGATACGCAGTATTTT.